These 12 T cell receptor beta chains came from one sample sequenced in a study of cytotoxic CD8 clonotypes in ibrutinib-treated CLL. The protocol was immunoSEQ multiplex PCR, while the TCRdb copy is restricted to in-frame clones and leaves out a portion. The sample includes more than 85,000 clones, around 80% seen only once; the top ten take 32%. This sample comprised PBMCs, obtained after 12 months of ibrutinib treatment. Receptor source: a human donor with chronic lymphocytic leukemia.

The V call is TRBV6-6, the J call TRBJ1-1; the D is unclear. Trimming cost V 5 bases and J 2 bases, with 9 bases left between them. Germline loops: CDR1 MNHNY, CDR2 SVGAGI (reference sequence). CDR3 size: 13 residues. The CDR3 spells CASSTLGNTEAFF. CDR3 DNA: TGTGCCAGCAGTACTCTGGGAAACACTGAAGCTTTCTTT.

The chain joins TRBV30 to TRBJ2-2; possible D gene TRBD2, 5 bases. Germline values: CDR1 GTSNPN, CDR2 SVGIG (reference sequence). The CDR3 has 11 residues. Trimming cost V 3 bases and J 6 bases, with 5 bases left between them. In nucleotides, the CDR3 is TGTGCCTGGAGCGGGGCCGGGGAGCTGTTTTTT. This encodes CAWSGAGELFF.

The rearrangement joins TRBV7-8 to TRBJ2-1; D gene ambiguous. Trimming took off 1 base at V and 4 bases at J, with 2 bases between the two ends. CDR3 length: 12 residues. Germline lookup yields CDR1 SGHVS and CDR2 FQNEAQ. The CDR3 loop reads CASSLGYNEQFF. The CDR3, as DNA: TGTGCCAGCAGCTTAGGATACAATGAGCAGTTCTTC.

This rearrangement joins TRBV5-6 to TRBJ2-5, with 10 bases aligning to TRBD1. The CDR3 contains 17 residues. CDR1 and CDR2 from the germline V gene are SGHDT and YYEEEE. With V trimmed by 4 bases and J by 5 bases, 14 bases remained unmatched. The CDR3 region is CASSRLPGTGAGETQYF. For the CDR3, the DNA is TGTGCCAGCAGCCGACTCCCGGGGACAGGGGCAGGGGAGACCCAGTACTTC.

The gene calls are TRBV28 and TRBJ2-7; D is unclear. V lost 6 bases, J lost 3 bases, and 15 bases lay in between. CDR1 MDHEN and CDR2 SYDVKM come from the germline V gene. CDR3 length: 14 residues. CDR3 region: CASRSPRVFYEQYF. The CDR3 coding sequence is TGTGCCAGCAGGTCCCCCCGGGTCTTCTACGAGCAGTACTTC.

The rearrangement joins TRBV7-2 to TRBJ1-6; D is ambiguous. Trimming removed 2 bases at V and 7 bases at J, with 12 bases between. Germline CDR1 is SGHTA and CDR2 is FQGNSA. There are 15 residues in the CDR3. CDR3 loop: CASSLFGERNSPLHF. DNA of the CDR3: TGTGCCAGCAGCTTATTCGGGGAAAGAAATTCACCCCTCCACTTT.

This clone was detected only once. The V and J genes are TRBV5-4 and TRBJ2-7; D possibly corresponds to TRBD1 (5 bases). CDR1 and CDR2 (germline): SGHNT, YYREEE (reference sequence). V was shortened by 2 bases and J by 3 bases, with 12 bases between the two germline ends. The CDR3 extends over 14 amino acids. This chain's CDR3 is CASSLAGRDYEQYF. Written as DNA, the CDR3 is TGTGCCAGCAGCTTAGCTGGCAGGGACTACGAGCAGTACTTC.

This sequence joins TRBV18 and TRBJ2-6; 8 positions agree with TRBD2. V shed 4 bases, J shed 0 bases, and the junction held 11 bases outside the gene matches. This CDR3 is 19 amino acids long. The germline gives CDR1 KGHSH, CDR2 LQKENI. CDR3 coding DNA: TGTGCCAGCTCACGGATTACTAGCGGATTCAACTCTGGGGCCAACGTCCTGACTTTC. As protein: CASSRITSGFNSGANVLTF. Supplemented by reference TRBV18 and TRBJ2-6, the full variable domain reads NAGVMQNPRHLVRRRGQEARLRCSPMKGHSHVYWYRQLPEEGLKFMVYLQKENIIDESGMPKERFSAEFPKEGPSILRIQQVVRGDSAAYFCASSRITSGFNSGANVLTFGAGSRLTVL.

V is TRBV29-1 and J is TRBJ1-1; D remains ambiguous. V was cut by 4 bases and J by 4 bases, with 7 bases left in between. The length of the CDR3 is 11 residues. Germline V lookup: CDR1 SQVTM, CDR2 ANQGSEA. The CDR3 region has the DNA TGCAGCGTTGGGAAAACCACTGAAGCTTTCTTT. Protein: CSVGKTTEAFF. The full variable domain, with the rest looked up from reference TRBV29-1 and TRBJ1-1, is SAVISQKPSRDICQRGTSLTIQCQVDSQVTMMFWYRQQPGQSLTLIATANQGSEATYESGFVIDKFPISRPNLTFSTLTVSNMSPEDSSIYLCSVGKTTEAFFGQGTRLTVV.

V and J are TRBV28 and TRBJ1-5; D not certain. Germline V gene sequence: CDR1 MDHEN, CDR2 SYDVKM. Trimming pared 7 bases from V and 6 bases from J, leaving 19 bases between. The CDR3 totals 15 residues. This CDR3 is CASTSTQEIGQPQHF. The CDR3 nucleotides read TGTGCCAGCACCTCGACTCAGGAGATAGGTCAGCCCCAGCATTTT.

The chain is built from TRBV2 and TRBJ2-7; D could derive from TRBD1 or TRBD2 (5 bases each). V was cut by 8 bases and J by 6 bases, with 14 bases left in between. This CDR3 region has 12 residues. Germline lookup yields CDR1 SNHLY and CDR2 FYNNEI. CDR3 amino acids: CASRDPLSEQYF. The CDR3 nucleotides read TGTGCCAGCCGGGACCCGCTGTCCGAGCAGTACTTC.

V gene TRBV6-6 combines with J gene TRBJ1-2; TRBD1 might be the D (6 bases). Germline V gives CDR1 MNHNY, CDR2 SVGAGI (reference sequence). V lost 6 bases and J lost 6, with 14 bases in between. CDR3 length: 13 residues. The CDR3 sequence: CASSPTGIDGYTF. CDR3 nucleotide sequence: TGTGCCAGCAGCCCTACAGGGATTGATGGCTACACCTTC.